The following is a T cell receptor (beta chain) sequence with its context. This sample was taken from a study of blood T cell repertoires in COVID-19. The table came from immunoSEQ multiplex PCR; TCRdb's copy has only in-frame clones and leaves some out. The sample has about 430,000 clones, roughly nine tenths seen once. Individuals aged about 18 to 89 years were recruited from about two dozen US areas. Each participant's cohort was designated according to participant-reported clinical history. All recovered Cohort 3 donors got two negative PCRs, got clearance, or saw symptom resolution. V dropped 5 bases and J dropped 5; count of bases not matched to a gene: 5. Per germline, CDR1 MDHEN and CDR2 SYDVKM. The CDR3 has 13 residues.

The TCR was taken from a man aged 25-45 years who had recovered from COVID-19. The sequencing input was PBMCs or T cells enriched from blood (not recorded which). The chain uses TRBV28 and TRBJ1-1; TRBD1 matches at 7 bases. The CDR3 DNA sequence: TGTGCCAGCAGTAACAACAGGGGTACTGAAGCTTTCTTT. It yields the protein CASSNNRGTEAFF.